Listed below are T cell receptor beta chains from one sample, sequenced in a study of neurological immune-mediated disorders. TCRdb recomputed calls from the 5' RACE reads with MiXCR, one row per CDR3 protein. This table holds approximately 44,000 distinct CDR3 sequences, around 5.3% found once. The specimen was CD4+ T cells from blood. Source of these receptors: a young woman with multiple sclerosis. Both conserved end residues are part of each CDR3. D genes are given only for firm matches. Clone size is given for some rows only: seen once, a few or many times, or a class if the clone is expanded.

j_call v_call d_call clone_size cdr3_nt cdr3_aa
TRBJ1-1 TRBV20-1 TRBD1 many TGCAGTGCTCCGGGAGGACAGGCGAAGAACACTGAAGCTTTCTTT CSAPGGQAKNTEAFF
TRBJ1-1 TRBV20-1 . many TGCAGTGCTAGTAACCGGGGCGGGAGTAACACTGAAGCTTTCTTT CSASNRGGSNTEAFF
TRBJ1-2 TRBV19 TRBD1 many TGTGCCAGTAAGGACAGGGCCTATGGCTACACCTTC CASKDRAYGYTF
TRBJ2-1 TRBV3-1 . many TGTGCCAGCAGCCAAGAGGTTCAGGGGACGGGTGAGCAGTTCTTC CASSQEVQGTGEQFF
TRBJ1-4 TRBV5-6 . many TGTGCCAGCAGCCCTCCAGGGTGGGGTGAAAAACTGTTTTTT CASSPPGWGEKLFF
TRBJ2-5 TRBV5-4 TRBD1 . TGTGCCAGCAGCTGGGGGACAGGGGGTGGAGAGACCCAGTACTTC CASSWGTGGGETQYF
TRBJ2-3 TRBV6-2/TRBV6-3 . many TGTGCCAGTAGCCCTGGGCGGACTAGCACAGATACGCAGTATTTT CASSPGRTSTDTQYF
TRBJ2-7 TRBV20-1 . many TGCAGTGCTAGAGACCCGACGAGGGGATACGAGCAGTACTTC CSARDPTRGYEQYF
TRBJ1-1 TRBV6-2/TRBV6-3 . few TGTGCCAGCAGTCCGTTCCGGTCGGACACTGAAGCTTTCTTT CASSPFRSDTEAFF
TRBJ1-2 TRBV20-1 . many TGCAGTGCTAGAGATTTGTTTACAGACTATGGCTACACCTTC CSARDLFTDYGYTF
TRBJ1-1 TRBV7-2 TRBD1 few TGTGCCAGCAGCACCGGACAGGGCTTGATGAACACTGAAGCTTTCTTT CASSTGQGLMNTEAFF
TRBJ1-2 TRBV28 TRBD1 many TGTGCCAGCAGGCTGCCGACGGGACAGGGGATAGGCTACACCTTC CASRLPTGQGIGYTF
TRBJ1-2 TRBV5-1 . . TGCGCCAGCAGCTTAGGTTGGGGACGGATAGTAGATGGCTACACCTTC CASSLGWGRIVDGYTF
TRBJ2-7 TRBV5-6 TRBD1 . TGTGCCAGCAGCGGGCCGGGACAGGGATACGAGCAGTACTTC CASSGPGQGYEQYF
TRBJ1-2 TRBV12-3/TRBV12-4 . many TGTGCCAGCAGTGGATCGCGGTCCGGGACGGGCCGCGGCTACACCTTC CASSGSRSGTGRGYTF
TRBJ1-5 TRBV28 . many TGTGCCAGCAGTTTATTGGGACCCATTTTAGAAGGCAATCAGCCCCAGCATTTT CASSLLGPILEGNQPQHF
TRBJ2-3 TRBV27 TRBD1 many TGTGCCAGCAGATCTGAAACCCCCGGGACAGGGAGCACAGATACGCAGTATTTT CASRSETPGTGSTDTQYF
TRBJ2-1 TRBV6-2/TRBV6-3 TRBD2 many TGTGCCAGCAGTCGCCGTCGGCTAGCGGGAGTGCAGAATGAGCAGTTCTTC CASSRRRLAGVQNEQFF
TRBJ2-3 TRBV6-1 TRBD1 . TGTGCCAGCGAACGGACAGGGGGTTTCACAGATACGCAGTATTTT CASERTGGFTDTQYF
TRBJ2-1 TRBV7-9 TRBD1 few TGTGCCAGCAGCTTAGCGAGCGGGACAGGGGGCGAAGGGAGTGAGCAGTTCTTC CASSLASGTGGEGSEQFF
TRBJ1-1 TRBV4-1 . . TGCGCCAGCAGCGAAACAGGGACCTCTGAAGCTTTCTTT CASSETGTSEAFF
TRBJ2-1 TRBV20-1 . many TGCAGTGCCATCACGCGGCTATTAACGACTAATGAGCAGTTCTTC CSAITRLLTTNEQFF
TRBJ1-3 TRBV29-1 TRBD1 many TGCAGCGTGGGATGGACAGGGGGAAACACCATATATTTT CSVGWTGGNTIYF
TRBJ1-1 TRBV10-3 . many TGTGCCACCCGGGGGGGATCAACTGAAGCTTTCTTT CATRGGSTEAFF
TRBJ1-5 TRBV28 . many TGTGCCAGCAGAATGTCGGGGGGGCTTAGTCAGCCCCAGCATTTT CASRMSGGLSQPQHF
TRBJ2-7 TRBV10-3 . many TGTGCCACGACACCCACTTTAACCTACGAGCAGTACTTC CATTPTLTYEQYF
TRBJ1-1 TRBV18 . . TGTGCCAGCTCCGATAGGTACGACGGAGCTTTCTTT CASSDRYDGAFF
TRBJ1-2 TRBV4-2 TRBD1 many TGTGCCAGCAGCCCTCGCGGGACAGTTCGTTATGGCTACACCTTC CASSPRGTVRYGYTF
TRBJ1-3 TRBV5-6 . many TGTGCCAGCAGCTTGAGCTCTGGAAACACCATATATTTT CASSLSSGNTIYF
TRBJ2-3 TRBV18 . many TGTGCCAGCTCACTGCATACGCAGTATTTT CASSLHTQYF
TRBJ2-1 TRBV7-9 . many TGTGCCAGCAGCCCTTCGGGGGTAGCGGCCCTTAGCTCCTACAATGAGCAGTTCTTC CASSPSGVAALSSYNEQFF
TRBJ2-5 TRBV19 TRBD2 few TGTGCCAGTAGTACGAGGACTAGCGGGGGTGAGACCCAGTACTTC CASSTRTSGGETQYF
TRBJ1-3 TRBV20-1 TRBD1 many TGCAGTGCCCCGGACAGGGGGGTTGCTGGAAACACCATATATTTT CSAPDRGVAGNTIYF
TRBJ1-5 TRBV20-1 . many TGCAGTGCTAGAGTTGGGAATAGCAATCAGCCCCAGCATTTT CSARVGNSNQPQHF
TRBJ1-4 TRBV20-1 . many TGCAGTGCTAGAGCGTACACAGGGTGGGAGGAAAAACTGTTTTTT CSARAYTGWEEKLFF
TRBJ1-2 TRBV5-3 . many TGTGCCAGAAGCGGGAGGAACGGACACTATGGCTACACCTTC CARSGRNGHYGYTF
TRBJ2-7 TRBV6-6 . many TGTGCCAGCAGTTCCGATAACAAACCCTCCGAGCAGTACTTC CASSSDNKPSEQYF
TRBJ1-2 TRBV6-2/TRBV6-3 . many TGTGCCAGCAGCCAGACAGGAGGCGATGGCTACACCTTC CASSQTGGDGYTF
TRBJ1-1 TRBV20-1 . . TGCAGTGCTGATTCGTCTCTTCACACTGAAGCTTTCTTT CSADSSLHTEAFF
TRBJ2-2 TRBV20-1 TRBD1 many TGCAGTGCTGGGACAGGGGGCAACACCGGGGAGCTGTTTTTT CSAGTGGNTGELFF
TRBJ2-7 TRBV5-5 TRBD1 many TGTGCCAGCAGCGTCGGACAGGCAGTACCCTACGAGCAGTACTTC CASSVGQAVPYEQYF
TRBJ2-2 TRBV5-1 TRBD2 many TGCGCCAGCAGCTTTCGGACTAGCGGGGCGGGCACCGGGGAGCTGTTTTTT CASSFRTSGAGTGELFF
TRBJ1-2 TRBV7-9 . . TGTGCCAGCAGCCCTGGGACGGGACACTTCTATGGCTACACCTTC CASSPGTGHFYGYTF
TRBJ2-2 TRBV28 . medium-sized TGTGCCAGCACCAGGACATCGAACACCGGGGAGCTGTTTTTT CASTRTSNTGELFF
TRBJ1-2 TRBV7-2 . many TGTGCCAGCAGCTTAGGGGTGCGGGGCTACACCTTC CASSLGVRGYTF
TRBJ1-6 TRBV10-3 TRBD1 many TGTGCCATCAGTGGGGGACAGGGAGCCTCACCCCTCCACTTT CAISGGQGASPLHF
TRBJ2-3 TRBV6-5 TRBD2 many TGTGCCAGCTGCCTAGCGGCACCACGCACAGATACGCAGTATTTT CASCLAAPRTDTQYF
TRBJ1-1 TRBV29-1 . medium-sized TGCAGCGTCCCCCGACAGGCGGGCACTGAAGCTTTCTTT CSVPRQAGTEAFF